This T cell receptor (beta chain) was captured in a study of T cell responses to AZD1222 COVID-19 vaccine. Overall study results and limits: Across the whole spike, CD4 TCRs peaked at regions 160-218 and 743-854. It was only after the peak T cell response that any repertoires were sampled. The sample set comprised mostly white British donors with more females, and clonal diversity was possibly underestimated. In the spike-specific TCR repertoire, nearly half reportedly target unmutated variant regions.

To note about this clone: What it binds is not known.

The CDR3 is made up of 13 amino acids. With 3 bases clipped from V and 8 bases from J, the junction kept 3 bases outside the gene matches. Germline values: CDR1 SQVTM, CDR2 ANQGSEA. Profiled with immunoSEQ multiplex PCR; TCRdb holds only in-frame clones, not every one. The sample records some 83,000 clones, roughly 88% being singletons. The sequence came from an adult in good health. The chain recombines TRBV29-1 with TRBJ2-1; 11 bases map to TRBD2. Sequencing used peripheral blood, obtained on day 0 of AZD1222 vaccination. The CDR3 region is CSVDASGRYEQFF. The DNA for the CDR3 is TGCAGCGTTGATGCTAGCGGGAGGTATGAGCAGTTCTTC.